The source of this T cell receptor (beta chain) is a study of hypomethylating agent response in myelodysplastic syndrome. Findings of the study overall: Lack of age-matching between healthy donors and MDS patients could bias comparison.

From germline, CDR1 is LNHNV and CDR2 YYDKDF (reference sequence). Trimming cost V 0 bases and J 5 bases, with 8 bases left between them. There are 13 residues in the CDR3. TCRdb's table, derived via immunoSEQ multiplex PCR, lists solely in-frame clones and lacks some. Among 10,000 to 11,000 clones listed, 75% to 85% were seen once. On this clone itself: What it recognizes is unknown.

This sequence was found in a human donor with myelodysplastic syndrome. The sample in question was bone marrow, obtained before or after starting hypomethylating agent treatment for myelodysplastic syndrome (not recorded which). The gene calls are TRBV15 and TRBJ2-7; perhaps TRBD2 as D (6 bases). Here the CDR3 reads CATSRDREDEQYF. The CDR3 DNA follows: TGTGCCACCAGCAGAGACAGGGAGGACGAGCAGTACTTC.